This T cell receptor (beta chain) comes out of a study of T cell responses to AZD1222 COVID-19 vaccine. Study-level findings and limits: The donor group comprised mostly white British people and more females; the analysis possibly underestimated clonal diversity. The repertoires were collected only after the peak T cell response. Baseline antibody screening turned up just six or seven seropositive AZD1222 recipients. Regions 160-218 and 743-854 held dominance among vaccine-associated CD4 TCRs, which spanned spike.

Concerning this clone: Antigen unknown.

Using immunoSEQ multiplex PCR, the repertoire was profiled, and TCRdb retains in-frame clones only, with some absent. The sample holds roughly 200,000 clones; 80% to 95% are singletons and the top ten take under 4%. Germline loops: CDR1 SGHNT, CDR2 YYREEE (reference sequence). V gave up 3 bases and J gave up 3 bases; unmatched junction bases: 8. The CDR3 has 15 residues. Specimen: peripheral blood, collected 28 days after the second AZD1222 dose. This sequence was found in an adult who received the AZD1222 COVID-19 vaccine. The chain links TRBV5-4 to TRBJ2-7; 8 nucleotides match TRBD2. CDR3 residues: CASSSTAGAGYEQYF. Written as DNA, the CDR3 is TGTGCCAGCAGCTCAACAGCGGGGGCGGGCTACGAGCAGTACTTC.